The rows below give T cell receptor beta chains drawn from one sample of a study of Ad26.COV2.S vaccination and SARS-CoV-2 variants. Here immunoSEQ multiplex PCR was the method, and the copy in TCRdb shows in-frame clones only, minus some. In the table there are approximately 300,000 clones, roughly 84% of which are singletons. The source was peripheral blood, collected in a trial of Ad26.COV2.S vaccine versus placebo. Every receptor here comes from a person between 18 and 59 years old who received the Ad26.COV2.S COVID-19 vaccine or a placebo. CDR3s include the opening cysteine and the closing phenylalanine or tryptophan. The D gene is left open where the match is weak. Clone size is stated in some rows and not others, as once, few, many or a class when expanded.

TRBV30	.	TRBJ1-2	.	CACITGITYGYTF	TGTGCCTGTATTACAGGGATTACATATGGCTACACCTTC
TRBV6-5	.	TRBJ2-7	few	CASSSRAPSYEQYF	TGTGCCAGCAGTTCACGGGCCCCTTCCTACGAGCAGTACTTC
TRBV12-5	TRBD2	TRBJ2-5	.	CASGLVKGRGGLQETQYF	TGTGCTAGTGGTTTGGTAAAAGGGAGGGGTGGGCTCCAAGAGACCCAGTACTTC
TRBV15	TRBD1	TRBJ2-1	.	CATSSRTGVDEQFF	TGTGCCACCAGCTCGAGGACAGGGGTGGATGAGCAGTTCTTC
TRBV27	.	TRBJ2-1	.	CASSFIGGEQFF	TGTGCCAGCAGTTTCATAGGGGGGGAGCAGTTCTTC
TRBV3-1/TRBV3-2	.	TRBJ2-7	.	CASRPSQDLSYEQYF	TGTGCCAGCAGGCCTTCGCAGGACCTCTCCTACGAGCAGTACTTC
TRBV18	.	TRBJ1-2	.	CASSPYTTTGLSINYGYTF	TGTGCCAGCTCACCTTACACAACGACAGGACTGAGCATTAACTATGGCTACACCTTC
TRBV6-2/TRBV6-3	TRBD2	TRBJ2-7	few	CASSYLRSGGSYEQYF	TGTGCCAGCAGTTACCTTAGAAGCGGGGGATCCTACGAGCAGTACTTC
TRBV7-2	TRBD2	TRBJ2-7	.	CASSPLWLAGTLYEQYF	TGTGCCAGCAGCCCCCTTTGGTTAGCGGGGACCTTATACGAGCAGTACTTC
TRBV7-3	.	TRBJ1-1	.	CASSFGGKNTEAFF	TGTGCCAGCAGCTTTGGGGGAAAGAACACTGAAGCTTTCTTT
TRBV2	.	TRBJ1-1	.	CASARARGISRNTEAFF	TGTGCCAGCGCCCGAGCCAGGGGAATAAGTAGGAACACTGAAGCTTTCTTT
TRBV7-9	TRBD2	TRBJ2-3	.	CASSLNLIAGGGGDTQYF	TGTGCCAGCAGCCTAAATTTAATAGCGGGGGGCGGCGGAGATACGCAGTATTTT
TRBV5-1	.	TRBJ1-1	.	CASSGGIRSTEAFF	TGCGCCAGCAGCGGCGGGATCCGGTCCACTGAAGCTTTCTTT
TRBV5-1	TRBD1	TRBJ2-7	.	CASAPSGGPYEQYF	TGCGCCAGCGCCCCATCAGGGGGACCCTACGAGCAGTACTTC
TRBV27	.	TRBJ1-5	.	CASSPSMGAGTYNQPQHF	TGTGCCAGCAGTCCGTCGATGGGGGCAGGGACCTACAATCAGCCCCAGCATTTT
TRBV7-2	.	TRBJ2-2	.	CASSLSGTGELFF	TGTGCCAGCAGCTTGTCAGGCACCGGGGAGCTGTTTTTT
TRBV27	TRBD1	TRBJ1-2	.	CASSLTGDRGLYGYTF	TGTGCCAGCAGTTTGACAGGGGACAGGGGTCTATATGGCTACACCTTC
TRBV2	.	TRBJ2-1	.	CASRVQGGVGNEQFF	TGTGCCAGCAGGGTACAGGGAGGAGTGGGCAATGAGCAGTTCTTC
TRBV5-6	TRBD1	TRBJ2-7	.	CASSLIGTANYEQYF	TGTGCCAGCAGCTTGATAGGGACAGCTAACTACGAGCAGTACTTC
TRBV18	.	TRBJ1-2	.	CASSGLDYGYTF	TGTGCCAGCTCGGGTCTTGACTATGGCTACACCTTC
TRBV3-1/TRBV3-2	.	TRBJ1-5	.	CASSPTGTRGQPQHF	TGTGCCAGCAGTCCCACAGGGACCAGAGGGCAGCCCCAGCATTTT
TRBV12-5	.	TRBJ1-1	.	CASGGRRGITEAFF	TGTGCTAGTGGAGGGAGGAGGGGGATCACTGAAGCTTTCTTT
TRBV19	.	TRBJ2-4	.	CASRGAELSKNIQYF	TGTGCCAGTAGGGGGGCGGAGCTCTCCAAAAACATTCAGTACTTC
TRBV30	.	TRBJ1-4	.	CAWSALNEKLFF	TGTGCCTGGAGTGCGCTTAATGAAAAACTGTTTTTT
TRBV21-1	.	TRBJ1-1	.	CASSKGRGTEAFF	TGTGCCAGCAGCAAGGGGCGGGGCACTGAAGCTTTCTTT
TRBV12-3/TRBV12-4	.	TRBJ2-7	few	CASSLDRREQYF	TGTGCCAGCAGCCTTGACAGACGCGAGCAGTACTTC
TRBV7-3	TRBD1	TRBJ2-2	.	CASSLDPQGANTGELFF	TGTGCCAGCAGCTTAGACCCTCAGGGGGCGAACACCGGGGAGCTGTTTTTT
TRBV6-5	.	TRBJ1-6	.	CASSSIGTATASPLHF	TGTGCCAGCAGTTCCATTGGGACTGCGACGGCTTCACCCCTCCACTTT
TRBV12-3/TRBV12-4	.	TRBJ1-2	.	CASSLQRGYTF	TGTGCCAGCAGTCTTCAACGGGGCTACACCTTC
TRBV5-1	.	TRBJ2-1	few	CASSLDGNNEQFF	TGCGCCAGCAGCTTAGACGGAAACAATGAGCAGTTCTTC
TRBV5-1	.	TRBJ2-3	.	CASSTTFTDTQYF	TGCGCCAGCAGCACCACATTCACAGATACGCAGTATTTT
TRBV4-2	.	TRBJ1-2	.	CASSQAYGYTF	TGTGCCAGCAGCCAAGCCTATGGCTACACCTTC
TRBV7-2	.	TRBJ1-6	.	CAGGSYNSPLHF	TGTGCGGGCGGCTCCTATAATTCACCCCTCCACTTT
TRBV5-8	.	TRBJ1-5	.	CASSFETNQPQHF	TGTGCCAGCAGCTTTGAGACCAATCAGCCCCAGCATTTT
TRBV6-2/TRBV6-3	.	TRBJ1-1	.	CASSPRGGGTEAFF	TGTGCCAGCAGTCCCAGGGGCGGAGGCACTGAAGCTTTCTTT
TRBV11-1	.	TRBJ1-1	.	CASRSRIGANTEAFF	TGTGCCAGCAGATCTCGAATCGGGGCTAACACTGAAGCTTTCTTT
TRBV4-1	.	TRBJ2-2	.	CASSRGQNTGELFF	TGCGCCAGCAGCCGCGGACAGAACACCGGGGAGCTGTTTTTT
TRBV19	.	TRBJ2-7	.	CASSIRGPTYEQYF	TGTGCCAGTAGTATACGTGGCCCAACCTACGAGCAGTACTTC
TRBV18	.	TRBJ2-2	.	CASSPRKGTGELFF	TGTGCCAGCTCACCACGGAAGGGCACCGGGGAGCTGTTTTTT
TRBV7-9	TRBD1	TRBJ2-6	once	CASSRGRDRGFGANVLTF	TGTGCCAGCAGCCGAGGCCGGGACAGGGGGTTTGGGGCCAACGTCCTGACTTTC
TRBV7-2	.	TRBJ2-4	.	CASSPSIEAYPKNIQYF	TGTGCCAGCAGCCCCAGCATCGAGGCCTACCCCAAAAACATTCAGTACTTC
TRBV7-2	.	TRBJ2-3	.	CASSLRENDTQYF	TGTGCCAGCAGCTTGAGGGAAAACGATACGCAGTATTTT
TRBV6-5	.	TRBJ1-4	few	CASRGSGEKLFF	TGTGCCAGCAGGGGGTCGGGTGAAAAACTGTTTTTT
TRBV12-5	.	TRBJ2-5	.	CASGQGGRAETQYF	TGTGCTAGTGGTCAGGGGGGCCGGGCGGAGACCCAGTACTTC
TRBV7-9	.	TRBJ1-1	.	CASSFGHEAFF	TGTGCCAGCAGCTTTGGACATGAAGCTTTCTTT
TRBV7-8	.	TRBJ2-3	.	CASSTYPGLNTDTQYF	TGTGCCAGCAGCACCTACCCGGGACTGAACACAGATACGCAGTATTTT
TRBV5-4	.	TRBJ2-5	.	CASSLALGAGETQYF	TGTGCCAGCAGCTTGGCCTTGGGCGCGGGAGAGACCCAGTACTTC
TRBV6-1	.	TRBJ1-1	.	CASSEQGFNTEAFF	TGTGCCAGCAGTGAACAGGGTTTTAACACTGAAGCTTTCTTT
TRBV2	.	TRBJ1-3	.	CASSPTYSGNTIYF	TGTGCCAGCAGTCCCACGTACTCTGGAAACACCATATATTTT
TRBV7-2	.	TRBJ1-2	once	CASSREIYGYTF	TGTGCCAGCAGCCGCGAGATCTATGGCTACACCTTC
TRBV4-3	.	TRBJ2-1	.	CASSQAWGTYNEQFF	TGCGCCAGCAGCCAAGCTTGGGGCACCTACAATGAGCAGTTCTTC
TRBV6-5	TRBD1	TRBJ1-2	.	CASSAGQGTNYGYTF	TGTGCCAGCAGCGCGGGACAGGGTACTAACTATGGCTACACCTTC
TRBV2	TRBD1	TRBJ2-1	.	CASSVQGVGYNEQFF	TGTGCCAGCAGTGTTCAGGGGGTCGGCTACAATGAGCAGTTCTTC
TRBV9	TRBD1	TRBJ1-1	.	CASSVQGATEAFF	TGTGCCAGCAGCGTCCAGGGGGCAACTGAAGCTTTCTTT
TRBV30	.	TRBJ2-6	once	CAWSAPRGSSGANVLTF	TGTGCCTGGAGTGCCCCACGTGGGAGCTCTGGGGCCAACGTCCTGACTTTC